These 3 T cell receptor beta chains came from one sample sequenced in a study of T-cell memory formation after mild COVID-19. TCRdb fed the 5' RACE reads into MiXCR, producing one record per CDR3 protein. This table holds roughly 250,000 distinct CDR3 sequences, about a sixth found once. The sample was PBMCs or a T cell subset sorted from them (not recorded which). Every receptor here comes from a man in his late teens or twenties who had mild COVID-19 (a few samples of this study predate the infection). Cell type and time point are not known.

A few counts support this clonotype. The rearrangement joins TRBV2 to TRBJ1-1, with TRBD1 matching over 10 bases. Germline loops: CDR1 SNHLY, CDR2 FYNNEI. Trimming took 6 bases from V and 0 from J; bases not matched to a gene: 7. This CDR3 is 16 amino acids long. CDR3 in amino acids: CASRAKGQGMNTEAFF. DNA of the CDR3: TGTGCCAGCAGAGCTAAGGGACAGGGGATGAACACTGAAGCTTTCTTT.

This clonotype was seen ten or more times. The gene calls are TRBV5-5 and TRBJ1-3; D is unresolved. Germline V gene lookup returns CDR1 SGHKS and CDR2 YYEKEE (reference sequence). This CDR3 has 12 residues. V lost 2 bases to trimming and J lost 7 bases, with 7 bases between them. CDR3 amino acids: CASSLVRNTIYF. CDR3 bases: TGTGCCAGCAGCTTAGTTCGGAACACCATATATTTT. The variable domain in full, completed from reference TRBV5-5 and TRBJ1-3, reads DAGVTQSPTHLIKTRGQQVTLRCSPISGHKSVSWYQQVLGQGPQFIFQYYEKEERGRGNFPDRFSARQFPNYSSELNVNALLLGDSALYLCASSLVRNTIYFGEGSWLTVV.

The chain joins TRBV4-1 to TRBJ1-1; D gene ambiguous. CDR3 length: 15 residues. V lost 2 bases and J lost 1, with 11 bases in between. CDR1 and CDR2 from the germline V gene are MGHRA and YSYEKL. As DNA, the CDR3 is TGCGCCAGCAGCCAATGGCGGATGGGGAACACTGAAGCTTTCTTT. Its protein is CASSQWRMGNTEAFF.